The T cell receptor (beta chain) under discussion was sequenced for a study of shared clonotypes between healthy human individuals. Overall study: Participating donors consisted of a couple of women and a few men aged 18 to 49.

Using immunoSEQ multiplex PCR, the repertoire was profiled, and TCRdb retains in-frame clones only, with some absent. The table has 950,000 to 1,200,000 clones, roughly 77% seen once. This clone was seen more than once but under ten times. Its target is not known. Germline V lookup: CDR1 SGHVS, CDR2 FQNEAQ. The germline V and J ends were trimmed by 3 bases and 0 bases, with 6 bases remaining between them. The length of the CDR3 is 14 residues. Whole-study findings and limits: Relative to their counterparts shared across all four donors, non-shared clonotypes exhibited diminished generation probabilities.

Everyone who donated was a Caucasian adult who lived in Nashville, Tennessee. Division of CD4+ cells produced a CD45RA+ naive subset and a CD45RA-negative memory subset. The specimen was memory CD4+ T cells from PBMCs. Subset described: CD45RA-negative fraction. V usage is TRBV7-8 and J usage is TRBJ2-4; no clear D. The TCR sequence derives from a man aged 18 to 29 in good health. Some clones in this sample may be carry-over from other donors' samples. Here the CDR3 reads CASSLDLAKNIQYF. In DNA form, the CDR3 reads TGTGCCAGCAGCTTGGACCTAGCCAAAAACATTCAGTACTTC.